Each of the 18 T cell receptor beta chains below was sequenced from the same sample in a study of identical twins. TCRdb used MiXCR to reprocess the 5' RACE reads, holding one entry per CDR3 protein. The data show approximately 500,000 distinct CDR3 sequences, 20% to 30% seen once. These same records also appear under a second study, on T cells expressing NK-cell markers.

Sequencing input: CD4+ T cells sorted from blood. The source of these receptors is a woman between 18 and 29 years old in good health.

This clonotype was detected a few times. The chain couples TRBV4-1 to TRBJ2-1, with a tentative D call TRBD1 (6 bases). Germline V gene data show CDR1 as MGHRA and CDR2 as YSYEKL. This CDR3 is built from 16 residues. Trimming took off 5 bases at V and 7 bases at J, with 21 bases between the two ends. The CDR3 here is CASSKRGSEVINEQFF. The CDR3 DNA is TGCGCCAGCAGCAAAAGGGGGAGTGAGGTCATAAATGAGCAGTTCTTC.

The V gene is TRBV12-3 or TRBV12-4, the J gene TRBJ2-7; 9 nucleotides line up with TRBD1. V was pared by 6 bases and J by 4 bases, with 13 bases of the junction left unmatched. The CDR3 consists of 16 residues. In DNA, the CDR3 is TGTGCCAGCAGCCCTGGGACAGGGTATAGCCTGTACGAGCAGTACTTC. Its protein is CASSPGTGYSLYEQYF.

The rearrangement uses TRBV7-9 and TRBJ1-2; weak D call: TRBD1 (5 bases). CDR1 SEHNR and CDR2 FQNEAQ come from the germline V gene (reference sequence). CDR3 length: 13 amino acids. V was pared by 1 base and J by 4 bases, with 7 bases between. The CDR3 DNA follows: TGTGCCAGCAGCTTAGGGACATCCTATGGCTACACCTTC. Protein sequence: CASSLGTSYGYTF.

J is TRBJ2-1 and V is TRBV12-3 or TRBV12-4; perhaps TRBD2 as D (5 bases). There are 15 residues in the CDR3. V dropped 3 bases and J dropped 2 bases, with 11 bases sitting between them. CDR3 bases: TGTGCCAGCAGTTTCTCGAGCGGTGCCTACAATGAGCAGTTCTTC. This gives the protein CASSFSSGAYNEQFF.

This clonotype was seen a few times. This CDR3 is CASSLHSGSPEQYF. CDR3 nucleotide sequence: TGTGCCAGCAGCTTACATAGCGGGAGTCCCGAGCAGTACTTC. The chain recombines TRBV7-2 with TRBJ2-7; the match to TRBD2 covers 9 bases. CDR3 length: 14 residues. The trim removed 2 bases at V and 6 bases at J, leaving 5 bases unmatched. CDR1 SGHTA and CDR2 FQGNSA come from the germline V gene.

This clonotype was seen a handful of times. V and J are TRBV20-1 and TRBJ2-4; D remains unclear. V lost 2 bases and J 6 bases, leaving 11 bases between the germline ends. Germline loops: CDR1 DFQATT, CDR2 SNEGSKA (reference sequence). The CDR3 spans 13 residues. For the CDR3, the DNA is TGCAGTGCTAGATCACGATACCTAAACATTCAGTACTTC. Residues: CSARSRYLNIQYF.

This clonotype was counted only a few times. This rearrangement joins TRBV5-1 to TRBJ1-1, with D uncertain. V lost 4 bases to trimming and J lost 1 base, with 11 bases between them. Germline V lookup: CDR1 SGHRS, CDR2 YFSETQ. This CDR3 region has 14 residues. Written as DNA, the CDR3 is TGCGCCAGCAGCCGAATTGAGAGGAACACTGAAGCTTTCTTT. Translating it yields CASSRIERNTEAFF.

This clonotype was seen more than once but under ten times. This chain links TRBV6-1 with TRBJ1-1; TRBD1 might be the D (5 bases). CDR1 is MNHNS and CDR2 is SASEGT in the germline V gene. CDR3 length equals 13 residues. Trimming stripped 6 bases from V and 5 bases from J, with 13 bases between. The CDR3 is CASSFREETEAFF. The CDR3 bases are TGTGCCAGCAGCTTCAGGGAGGAAACTGAAGCTTTCTTT.

The rearrangement links TRBV7-4 to TRBJ2-3; 9 nucleotides agree with TRBD2. This CDR3 has 16 amino acids. Germline V gives CDR1 SGHVT, CDR2 SQSDAQ. Trimming cost V 2 bases and J 2 bases; bases outside gene matches: 5. The CDR3 nucleotides read TGTGCCAGCAGCTTAACGGTAGCGGGGGTCACAGATACGCAGTATTTT. It encodes CASSLTVAGVTDTQYF.

The rearrangement links TRBV5-5 to TRBJ1-6; 7 bases are a match to TRBD1. CDR3 length equals 14 residues. Trimming at V came to 4 bases and at J to 10 bases, leaving 8 bases not matched to a gene. Germline assignment: CDR1 SGHKS and CDR2 YYEKEE (reference sequence). The CDR3 spells CASSGGTATSPLHF. CDR3 DNA: TGTGCCAGCAGCGGCGGGACAGCAACATCACCCCTCCACTTT.

The V gene is TRBV20-1, the J gene TRBJ2-1; D is unresolved. The CDR3 has 15 amino acids. In germline, CDR1 is DFQATT, CDR2 SNEGSKA (reference sequence). V lost 2 bases to trimming and J lost 6 bases, with 17 bases between them. CDR3 region: CSARRLLKVANEQFF. The CDR3 bases are TGCAGTGCTAGAAGACTTCTAAAGGTAGCCAATGAGCAGTTCTTC.

The V and J genes are TRBV5-4 and TRBJ2-5; tentatively, D is TRBD1 (5 bases). CDR1 is SGHNT, CDR2 YYREEE, per germline (reference sequence). The ends were cut back, 2 bases at V and 7 bases at J, with 21 bases in the middle. The CDR3 totals 16 residues. The CDR3 sequence is CASSFRDQGLSATQYF. The DNA for the CDR3 is TGTGCCAGCAGCTTTAGAGACCAGGGCCTCAGTGCGACCCAGTACTTC.

The rearrangement uses TRBV20-1 and TRBJ2-3, with D uncertain. The CDR3 consists of 14 residues. Trimming removed 2 bases at V and 4 bases at J, with 13 bases between. Germline lookup yields CDR1 DFQATT and CDR2 SNEGSKA (reference sequence). The CDR3 loop is CSARQPKGPDTQYF. The CDR3 region has the DNA TGCAGTGCTAGACAGCCAAAAGGCCCAGATACGCAGTATTTT.

The chain combines TRBV20-1 with TRBJ1-4; TRBD1 is a possible D gene (5 bases). Germline CDR1 DFQATT, CDR2 SNEGSKA (reference sequence). The CDR3 spans 12 residues. V lost 4 bases and J 10 bases, leaving 13 bases between the germline ends. The CDR3 is CSATHLGAKLFF. CDR3 nucleotides: TGCAGTGCTACCCACTTAGGGGCAAAACTGTTTTTT.

This clonotype was observed a handful of times. The V call is TRBV29-1, the J call TRBJ1-1, with D perhaps TRBD1 (5 bases). The germline V and J ends were trimmed by 2 bases and 1 base, with 8 bases remaining between them. Per germline, CDR1 SQVTM and CDR2 ANQGSEA. The length of the CDR3 is 13 residues. The CDR3: CSVEWGPNTEAFF. The CDR3 bases are TGCAGCGTTGAATGGGGACCGAACACTGAAGCTTTCTTT.

This clonotype was observed a handful of times. V usage is TRBV15 and J usage is TRBJ2-7, with 9 bases identical to TRBD1. Losses at the gene ends were 5 bases for V and 6 bases for J; bases not matched to a gene: 11. In germline, CDR1 is LNHNV, CDR2 YYDKDF (reference sequence). The length of the CDR3 is 15 residues. The CDR3 loop is CATSDRDRVVFEQYF. The CDR3 DNA is TGTGCCACCAGCGACCGGGACAGGGTGGTTTTCGAGCAGTACTTC. The variable domain in full, with the rest retrieved from reference TRBV15 and TRBJ2-7, is DAMVIQNPRYQVTQFGKPVTLSCSQTLNHNVMYWYQQKSSQAPKLLFHYYDKDFNNEADTPDNFQSRRPNTSFCFLDIRSPGLGDTAMYLCATSDRDRVVFEQYFGPGTRLTVT.

This clonotype appeared a few times. The chain carries TRBV4-3 and TRBJ2-2; 8 positions match TRBD1. The J segment lost 5 bases and the V segment lost 5 bases, leaving 7 bases of the junction unmatched. The V gene's germline CDR1 is LGHNA and CDR2 YSLEER. The CDR3 runs to 15 residues. The CDR3 loop is CASSIRDRSTGELFF. The CDR3 bases are TGCGCCAGCAGCATCCGGGACAGGTCAACCGGGGAGCTGTTTTTT.

This clonotype appeared a single time. The chain has TRBV5-6 and TRBJ2-4; 7 bases fit TRBD1. The CDR3 runs 14 residues. V lost 4 bases, J lost 8 bases, and 9 bases stayed unmatched. Looked up from germline, CDR1 is SGHDT and CDR2 is YYEEEE. The CDR3: CASSRRSGGYIQYF. The DNA for the CDR3 is TGTGCCAGCAGCCGACGATCAGGGGGTTACATTCAGTACTTC.